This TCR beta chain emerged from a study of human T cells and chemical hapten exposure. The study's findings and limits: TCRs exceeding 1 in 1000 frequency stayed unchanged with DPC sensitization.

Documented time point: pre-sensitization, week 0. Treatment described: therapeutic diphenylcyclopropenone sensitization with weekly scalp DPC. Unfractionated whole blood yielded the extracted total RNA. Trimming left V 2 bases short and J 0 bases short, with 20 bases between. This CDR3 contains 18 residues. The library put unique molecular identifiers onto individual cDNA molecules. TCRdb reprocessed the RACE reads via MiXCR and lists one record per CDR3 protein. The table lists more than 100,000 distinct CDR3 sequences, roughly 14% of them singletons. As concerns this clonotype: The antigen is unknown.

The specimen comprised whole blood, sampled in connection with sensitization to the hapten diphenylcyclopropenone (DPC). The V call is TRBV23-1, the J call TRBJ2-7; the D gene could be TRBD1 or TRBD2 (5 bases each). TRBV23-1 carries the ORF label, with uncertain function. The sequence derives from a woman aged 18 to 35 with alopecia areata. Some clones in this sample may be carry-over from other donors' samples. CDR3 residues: CASSQAPGPNAGSYEQYF. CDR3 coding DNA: TGCGCCAGCAGTCAAGCCCCGGGACCAAATGCCGGCTCCTACGAGCAGTACTTC.